The rows below give T cell receptor beta chains drawn from one sample of a study of response to subunit inactivated influenza vaccine. In TCRdb, the RT-PCR reads were re-called with MiXCR into one record per CDR3 protein. The repertoire consists of 500,000 to 600,000 distinct CDR3 sequences, with 10% to 15% occurring once and the leading ten covering approximately 14%. This material consisted of PBMCs from blood, taken roughly 47 days after vaccination. These receptors originate from a man aged 45-65 years who received an inactivated influenza vaccine. Both conserved end residues are part of each CDR3.

v_call cdr3_length cdr3_aa
TRBV29-1 14 CSVEEWERTGELFF
TRBV4-3 16 CASSLGRGPGANVLTF
TRBV18 14 CASSQDTTSYEQYF
TRBV7-2 16 CASSLAGRSSGNTIYF
TRBV6-2/TRBV6-3 15 CASSYSGRNNQPQHF
TRBV24-1 15 CATSDQQLAKNIQYF
TRBV20-1 14 CSARVPSGAYEQYF
TRBV20-1 15 CSARGSGGSTDTQYF
TRBV7-8 14 CASSLQQGNYEQYF
TRBV6-2/TRBV6-3 17 CASRINSGAFFQETQYF
TRBV7-2 15 CASSLVAAASYEQYF
TRBV19 14 CASSIVGTPTEAFF
TRBV20-1 14 CSGVKTGTFYEQYF
TRBV20-1 14 CSALPGHPASEAFF
TRBV4-3 17 CASSQDETSGVPYEQYF
TRBV12-3/TRBV12-4 14 CASSLGGQGAEAFF
TRBV21-1 14 CASSEIRGSYEQYF
TRBV6-5 14 CASSYSAGKTEAFF
TRBV20-1 14 CSARDPGDLYGYTF
TRBV14 15 CASSHRDGRNTEAFF
TRBV5-1 15 CASSLDVTVNTEAFF
TRBV12-3/TRBV12-4 14 CASRPGTGGEKLFF
TRBV28 16 CASSLRVAGGYSPLHF
TRBV12-3/TRBV12-4 15 CASSNRGGAADTQYF
TRBV6-1 13 CASNPQAPYEQYF
TRBV20-1 14 CSATTGLANNEQFF
TRBV7-2 14 CASSPGLVTGELFF
TRBV14 15 CASSQEVAFNEKLFF
TRBV9 16 CASSVGSGRAYNEQFF
TRBV10-3 16 CAISDRTGGSYNEQFF
TRBV15 15 CATSRGGRSTDTQYF
TRBV4-2 17 CASSQDEWLAGLNEQFF
TRBV5-1 16 CASSLLTGKFTYEQYF
TRBV7-9 12 CASSFNTNEQFF
TRBV12-3/TRBV12-4 14 CASGGRSAGTEAFF
TRBV12-3/TRBV12-4 13 CASRLQGGYGYTF
TRBV18 15 CASSPEQGANEKLFF
TRBV4-1 16 CASSQDLTPSYNEQFF
TRBV4-3 15 CASSRQTGVATEAFF
TRBV5-1 18 CASSSGLGAKSSYNEQFF
TRBV27 15 CASSLDWTGRNEQFF
TRBV5-1 14 CASSRQGMETEAFF
TRBV5-1 15 CASSTVAQGSSEAFF
TRBV5-1 18 CASSSFSDREKANYGYTF
TRBV3-1 18 CASSQDPSAQGTTYEQYF
TRBV7-2 13 CASSSGVPYEQYF
TRBV7-9 15 CASSPLGAMNTEAFF
TRBV15 13 CATSRVASAEQFF